Presented here are 3 T cell receptor beta chains from one specimen sequenced in a study of cytomegalovirus exposure and HLA in healthy donors listed by TCRdb under 2017. Libraries were built with the immunoSEQ multiplex PCR assay. The multiplex PCR relied on a mix of 60 forward primers for TCR Vbeta segments and 13 reverse primers for TCR Jbeta segments. Here the immuneACCESS table is served through TCRdb, limited to in-frame sequences with V and J called. Missing clones are a known gap in these copies; in checked studies unresolved V genes cover under half, and the rest lacks a known reason. This sample gives some 170,000 clones in total; more than 75% of them show up just once. The ten top clones hold 9.5% to 10% of the sample. Sequencing input: PBMCs. The receptors were gathered from a man aged 18 to 29 in good health and CMV-seropositive.

This clone was seen a single time. The chain joins TRBV13 to TRBJ2-5; 7 positions agree with TRBD1. This CDR3 comprises 15 residues. V dropped 0 bases and J dropped 11; count of bases not matched to a gene: 12. CDR1 and CDR2 from the germline V gene are PRHDT and FYEKMQ (reference sequence). As DNA, the CDR3 is TGTGCCAGCAGCTTAGGCGGGCGACAGGGTCTTGAGCAGTACTTC. It encodes CASSLGGRQGLEQYF.

This chain connects TRBV19 to TRBJ1-5; D unclear. The V and J ends lost 5 bases and 4 bases respectively, with 12 bases between them. The CDR3 is 14 residues long. The germline V gene encodes CDR1 LNHDA and CDR2 SQIVND (reference sequence). In DNA, the CDR3 is TGTGCCAGTAGTCCTGGGCAGCCGAATCAGCCCCAGCATTTT. As protein: CASSPGQPNQPQHF.

The DNA of the CDR3 is TGTGCCAGCAGTGGGGGACAGACGGTAAATCAGCCCCAGCATTTT. As protein: CASSGGQTVNQPQHF. The chain combines TRBV6-1 with TRBJ1-5; 7 nucleotides line up with TRBD1. Germline CDR1 MNHNS, CDR2 SASEGT. This CDR3 is built from 15 residues. V shed 4 bases and J 4 bases; nucleotides not matched to a gene: 7.